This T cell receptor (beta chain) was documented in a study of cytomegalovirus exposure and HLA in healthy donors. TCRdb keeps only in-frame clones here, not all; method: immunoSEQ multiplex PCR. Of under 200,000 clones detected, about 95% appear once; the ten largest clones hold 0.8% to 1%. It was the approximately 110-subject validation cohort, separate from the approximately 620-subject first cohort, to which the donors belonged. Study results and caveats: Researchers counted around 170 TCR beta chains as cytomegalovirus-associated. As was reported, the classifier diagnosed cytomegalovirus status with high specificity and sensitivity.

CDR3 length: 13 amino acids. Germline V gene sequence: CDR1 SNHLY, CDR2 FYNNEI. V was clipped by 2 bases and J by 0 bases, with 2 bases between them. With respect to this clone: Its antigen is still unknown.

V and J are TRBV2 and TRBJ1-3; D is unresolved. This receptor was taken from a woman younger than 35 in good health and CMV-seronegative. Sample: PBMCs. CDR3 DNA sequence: TGTGCCAGCAGTGAATACTCTGGAAACACCATATATTTT. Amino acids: CASSEYSGNTIYF. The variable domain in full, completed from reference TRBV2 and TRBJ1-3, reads EPEVTQTPSHQVTQMGQEVILRCVPISNHLYFYWYRQILGQKVEFLVSFYNNEISEKSEIFDDQFSVERPDGSNFTLKIRSTKLEDSAMYFCASSEYSGNTIYFGEGSWLTVV.